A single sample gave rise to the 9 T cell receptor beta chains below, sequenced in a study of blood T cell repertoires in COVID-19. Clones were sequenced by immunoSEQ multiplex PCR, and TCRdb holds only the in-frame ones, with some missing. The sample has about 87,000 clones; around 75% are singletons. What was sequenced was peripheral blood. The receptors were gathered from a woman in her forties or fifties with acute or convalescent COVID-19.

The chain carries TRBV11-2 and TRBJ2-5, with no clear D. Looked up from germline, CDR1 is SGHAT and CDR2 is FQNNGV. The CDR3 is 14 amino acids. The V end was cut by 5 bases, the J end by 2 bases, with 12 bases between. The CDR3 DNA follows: TGTGCCAGCAGCCCTAGTTCTCCGCAAGAGACCCAGTACTTC. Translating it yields CASSPSSPQETQYF. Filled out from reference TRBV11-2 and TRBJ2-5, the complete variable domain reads EAGVAQSPRYKIIEKRQSVAFWCNPISGHATLYWYQQILGQGPKLLIQFQNNGVVDDSQLPKDRFSAERLKGVDSTLKIQPAKLEDSAVYLCASSPSSPQETQYFGPGTRLLVL.

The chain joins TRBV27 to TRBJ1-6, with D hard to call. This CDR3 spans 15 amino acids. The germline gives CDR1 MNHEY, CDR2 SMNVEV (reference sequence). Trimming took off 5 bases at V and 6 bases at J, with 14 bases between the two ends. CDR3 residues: CASSAALLSNSPLHF. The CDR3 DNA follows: TGTGCCAGCAGTGCCGCCCTCCTGAGTAATTCACCCCTCCACTTT.

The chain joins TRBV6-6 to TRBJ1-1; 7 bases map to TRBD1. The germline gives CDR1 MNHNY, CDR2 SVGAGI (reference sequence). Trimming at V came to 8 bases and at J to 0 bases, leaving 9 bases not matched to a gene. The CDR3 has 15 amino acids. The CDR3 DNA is TGTGCCAGCGTTGTAGGGGGCCGCATGAACACTGAAGCTTTCTTT. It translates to CASVVGGRMNTEAFF.

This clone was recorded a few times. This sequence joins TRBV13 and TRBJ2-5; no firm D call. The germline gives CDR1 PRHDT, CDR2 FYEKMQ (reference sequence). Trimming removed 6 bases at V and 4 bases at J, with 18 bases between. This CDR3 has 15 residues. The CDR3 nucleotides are TGTGCCAGCAGTATGGGCCCTACCCGCCGAGAGACCCAGTACTTC. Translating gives CASSMGPTRRETQYF.

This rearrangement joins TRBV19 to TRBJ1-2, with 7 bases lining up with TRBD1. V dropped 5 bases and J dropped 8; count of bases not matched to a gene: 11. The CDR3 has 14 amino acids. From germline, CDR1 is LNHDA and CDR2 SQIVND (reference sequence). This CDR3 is CASSLGRDSGGYTF. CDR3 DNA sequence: TGTGCCAGTAGTTTGGGCCGGGACAGCGGAGGCTACACCTTC.

The CDR3 DNA reads TGTGCCTCGACCGGGGCAGGGGGTACGAAGGCCAACGTCCTGACTTTC. It specifies CASTGAGGTKANVLTF. The rearrangement joins TRBV30 to TRBJ2-6; 7 bases are shared with TRBD1. This CDR3 has 16 amino acids. Trimming took 7 bases from V and 6 from J; bases not matched to a gene: 15. The germline CDR1 and CDR2 sequences are GTSNPN and SVGIG (reference sequence).

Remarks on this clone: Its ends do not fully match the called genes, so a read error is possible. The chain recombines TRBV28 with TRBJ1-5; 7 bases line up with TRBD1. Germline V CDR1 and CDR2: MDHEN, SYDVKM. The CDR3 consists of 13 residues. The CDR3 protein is CASRTGSIQPQHF. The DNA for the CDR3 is TGTGCCTCCCGGACAGGTAGCATTCAGCCCCAGCATTTT.

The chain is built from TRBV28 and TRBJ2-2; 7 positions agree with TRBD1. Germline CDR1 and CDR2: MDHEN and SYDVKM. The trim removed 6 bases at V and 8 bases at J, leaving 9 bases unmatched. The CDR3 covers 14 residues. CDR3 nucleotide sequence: TGTGCCAGCAGCGACGACAGGGTTCGTGGGGAGCTGTTTTTT. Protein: CASSDDRVRGELFF.

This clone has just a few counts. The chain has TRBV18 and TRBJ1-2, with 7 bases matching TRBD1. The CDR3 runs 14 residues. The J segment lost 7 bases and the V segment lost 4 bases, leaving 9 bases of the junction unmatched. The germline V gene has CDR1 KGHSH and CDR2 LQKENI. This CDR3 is CASSRLDRDLGYTF. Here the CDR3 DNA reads TGTGCCAGCTCACGCCTCGACAGGGATCTTGGCTACACCTTC.